Listed below are T cell receptor beta chains from one sample, sequenced in a study of blood T cell repertoires in COVID-19. Here immunoSEQ multiplex PCR was the method, and the copy in TCRdb shows in-frame clones only, minus some. The table has about 290,000 clones, roughly 88% seen once. The material sequenced was peripheral blood. These TCRs come from a woman under 40 with active or convalescent COVID-19. Each CDR3 is given with its conserved first and last residue. Clone size, where shown, is once, few, many, or a class for clones that have expanded.

clone_size	v_call	j_call	cdr3_aa
-	TRBV19	TRBJ1-1	CASSRDRGTEAFF
-	TRBV5-1	TRBJ2-6	CASSLIGQVSGANVLTF
-	TRBV5-8	TRBJ1-1	CASSIMNTEAFF
few	TRBV10-3	TRBJ1-5	CAISESGGQGQPQHF
-	TRBV11-2	TRBJ2-5	CASSTGTGQETQYF
-	TRBV7-3	TRBJ2-2	CASSLTWDSQNTGELFF
-	TRBV3-1/TRBV3-2	TRBJ1-3	CASSPSRGNTIYF
-	TRBV11-2	TRBJ2-3	CASSPPGTTLTDTQYF
-	TRBV10-3	TRBJ1-1	CAISRSDTEAFF
-	TRBV7-3	TRBJ2-1	CASSSDRGTYNEQFF
-	TRBV7-2	TRBJ1-5	CASSAFGAEGQPQHF
-	TRBV6-1	TRBJ2-2	CASSAGQGLNTGELFF
-	TRBV6-2/TRBV6-3	TRBJ1-5	CASSNGHPPMSYQPQHF
-	TRBV5-5	TRBJ1-1	CATLAGGWDTEAFF
-	TRBV6-2/TRBV6-3	TRBJ2-5	CASSPRSGLTLQETQYF
-	TRBV10-1	TRBJ2-7	CASSESRGAGGLEQYF
-	TRBV6-2/TRBV6-3	TRBJ2-1	CASSYSAGARSYNEQFF
-	TRBV7-2	TRBJ1-1	CASSLARNTEAFF
once	TRBV2	TRBJ1-1	CASSPGTGIDTEAFF
-	TRBV18	TRBJ2-1	CASSRTSGPNEQFF
-	TRBV7-2	TRBJ2-1	CASSFRQGIYNEQFF
once	TRBV28	TRBJ1-2	CASSTRGRGYTF
-	TRBV6-5	TRBJ1-1	CASSKTGVNTEAFF
-	TRBV19	TRBJ2-1	CASSIRYRNNEQFF
-	TRBV28	TRBJ2-5	CASSPGQIGQETQYF
-	TRBV10-3	TRBJ2-2	CAISKYQGPANTGELFF
-	TRBV4-2	TRBJ2-6	CASSQVRTGGDGANVLTF
-	TRBV12-3/TRBV12-4	TRBJ1-2	CASSLVGRGSHAF
-	TRBV19	TRBJ1-3	CASRDRGSGNTIYF
-	TRBV5-6	TRBJ2-3	CASSLLYEGTHTDTQYF
-	TRBV11-1	TRBJ2-5	CASSREGGVQETQYF
-	TRBV24-1	TRBJ1-1	CATQLRGDTEAFF
-	TRBV28	TRBJ1-6	CASRGQGGGSPLHF
-	TRBV4-2	TRBJ2-1	CASSQDTWAEQFF
-	TRBV4-3	TRBJ2-2	CASSQEWRGGWELFF
once	TRBV18	TRBJ2-2	CASSLRQGSGELFF
-	TRBV7-9	TRBJ2-5	CASSLTGGRETQYF
-	TRBV4-3	TRBJ1-6	CASSQAGWESPLHF
-	TRBV6-5	TRBJ2-3	CASSLTSGGTDTQYF
-	TRBV7-9	TRBJ1-2	CASSDRGFLGGYTF
few	TRBV19	TRBJ1-2	CASSIGVQVASDGYTF